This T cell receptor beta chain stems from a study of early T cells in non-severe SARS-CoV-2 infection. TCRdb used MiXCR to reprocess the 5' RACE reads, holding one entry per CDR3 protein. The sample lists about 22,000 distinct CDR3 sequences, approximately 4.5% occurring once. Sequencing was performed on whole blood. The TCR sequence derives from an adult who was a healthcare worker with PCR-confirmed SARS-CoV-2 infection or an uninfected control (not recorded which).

CDR3 amino acids: CASRVQPWTGEQFF. CDR3 DNA sequence: TGTGCCAGCAGGGTACAACCTTGGACCGGTGAGCAGTTCTTC. The genes are TRBV2 and TRBJ2-1; no firm D call. The CDR3 has 14 amino acids. The germline V gene has CDR1 SNHLY and CDR2 FYNNEI. V was cut by 6 bases and J by 9 bases, with 18 bases left in between. Drawing the rest from reference TRBV2 and TRBJ2-1, the complete variable domain is EPEVTQTPSHQVTQMGQEVILRCVPISNHLYFYWYRQILGQKVEFLVSFYNNEISEKSEIFDDQFSVERPDGSNFTLKIRSTKLEDSAMYFCASRVQPWTGEQFFGPGTRLTVL.